This passage covers 20 T cell receptor beta chains from one sample sequenced in a study of shared clonotypes between healthy human individuals. Clones were read by immunoSEQ multiplex PCR, and TCRdb kept only the in-frame ones, dropping some. The sample shows millions of clones, roughly nine tenths of them seen only once. The sample was naive CD4+ T cells sorted from blood. Subset: CD45RA+ positively selected. Receptor source: a man between 18 and 29 years old in good health.

The V and J genes are TRBV6-5 and TRBJ1-2; 7 positions agree with TRBD1. CDR3 length: 14 residues. CDR1 is MNHEY, CDR2 SVGAGI, per germline. Trimming cost V 5 bases and J 5 bases; bases outside gene matches: 8. The DNA of the CDR3 is TGTGCCAGCAGTAGAGACAGGGTGTCTTATGGCTACACCTTC. This encodes CASSRDRVSYGYTF.

This chain links TRBV7-2 with TRBJ1-5; D remains ambiguous. The CDR3 covers 14 residues. Trimming left V 5 bases short and J 4 bases short, with 12 bases between. The germline CDR1 and CDR2 sequences are SGHTA and FQGNSA. In DNA, the CDR3 is TGTGCCAGCAGCCGCGCGTGGGGAAATCAGCCCCAGCATTTT. Protein: CASSRAWGNQPQHF.

This chain connects TRBV19 to TRBJ1-2; D is unresolved. Per the germline V gene, CDR1 is LNHDA and CDR2 is SQIVND (reference sequence). CDR3 length: 14 amino acids. Trimming removed 8 bases at V and 2 bases at J, with 15 bases between. The CDR3 loop is CASALGQSNYGYTF. The CDR3 nucleotides are TGTGCCAGTGCTCTAGGCCAGTCCAACTATGGCTACACCTTC.

The CDR3: CASSNRGLTYEQYF. The CDR3 DNA reads as TGTGCCAGTAGTAACCGGGGGCTGACCTACGAGCAGTACTTC. The J gene is TRBJ2-7, the V gene TRBV19; D assignment may be TRBD1 or TRBD2 (6 bases each). V lost 4 bases to trimming and J lost 2 bases, with 12 bases between them. Germline lookup yields CDR1 LNHDA and CDR2 SQIVND (reference sequence). This CDR3 is built from 14 residues.

The chain uses TRBV6-6 and TRBJ2-2, with D maybe TRBD2 (5 bases). V was clipped by 0 bases and J by 6 bases, with 11 bases between them. The CDR3 consists of 15 residues. Germline CDR1 MNHNY, CDR2 SVGAGI (reference sequence). CDR3 sequence: CASSYSGKLAGELFF. The CDR3 region has the DNA TGTGCCAGCAGTTACTCCGGGAAGCTCGCCGGGGAGCTGTTTTTT.

The V gene is TRBV6-5, the J gene TRBJ2-2; maybe TRBD2 (5 bases). The CDR3 loop spans 16 amino acids. V shed 1 base and J shed 5 bases, with 14 bases lying between them. The V gene's germline CDR1 is MNHEY and CDR2 SVGAGI. DNA of the CDR3: TGTGCCAGCAGTTACTTTGAGACACTAGGGACCGGGGAGCTGTTTTTT. Its translation is CASSYFETLGTGELFF.

This chain's CDR3 is CASSLTGVTEAFF. In DNA form, the CDR3 reads TGTGCCAGCAGCCTCACAGGGGTCACTGAAGCTTTCTTT. The chain combines TRBV7-9 with TRBJ1-1; the match to TRBD1 covers 7 bases. This CDR3 comprises 13 residues. The V gene's germline CDR1 is SEHNR and CDR2 FQNEAQ (reference sequence). V was pared by 5 bases and J by 4 bases, with 4 bases of the junction left unmatched.

A word on this clone: Other DNA sequences within the sample encode an identical CDR3. The V call is TRBV9, the J call TRBJ2-2; D unclear. CDR3 length: 13 residues. V lost 0 bases and J 3 bases, leaving 3 bases between the germline ends. CDR1 SGDLS and CDR2 YYNGEE come from the germline V gene. The DNA for the CDR3 is TGTGCCAGCAGCGTAGCCGACACCGGGGAGCTGTTTTTT. Translated: CASSVADTGELFF.

This clone was detected once. Different DNA sequences within this sample yield the same CDR3. The chain uses TRBV9 and TRBJ2-3; 8 nucleotides agree with TRBD2. V trimming: 0 bases; J trimming: 7 bases; junction bases outside the gene matches: 4. This CDR3 contains 14 residues. CDR1 and CDR2 (germline): SGDLS, YYNGEE. The CDR3 nucleotides read TGTGCCAGCAGCGTAGCCAGCGGGGGATATACGCAGTATTTT. This sequence encodes CASSVASGGYTQYF.

The chain uses TRBV10-1 and TRBJ1-6; no firm D call. The CDR3 contains 12 residues. Trimming took 2 bases from V and 9 from J, leaving 5 bases between them. Germline V gene lookup returns CDR1 WNHNN and CDR2 SYGVQD (reference sequence). CDR3 protein: CASSELGSPLHF. Written as DNA, the CDR3 is TGCGCCAGCAGTGAGCTGGGTTCACCCCTCCACTTT.

The V call is TRBV6-6, the J call TRBJ1-5; D gene unclear. CDR3 length: 16 amino acids. Trimming pared 4 bases from V and 4 bases from J, leaving 17 bases between. Germline lookup yields CDR1 MNHNY and CDR2 SVGAGI (reference sequence). CDR3 residues: CASSSRQGSTNQPQHF. In DNA, the CDR3 is TGTGCCAGCAGTTCTAGACAAGGCAGCACTAATCAGCCCCAGCATTTT.

The chain carries TRBV2 and TRBJ2-5; tentative D call: TRBD1 (5 bases). This CDR3 comprises 12 residues. Germline lookup yields CDR1 SNHLY and CDR2 FYNNEI. V lost 7 bases to trimming and J lost 5 bases, with 11 bases between them. The CDR3 DNA follows: TGTGCCAGCAAGGGCAGGGCTGAGACCCAGTACTTC. It is translated as CASKGRAETQYF.

The CDR3 loop is CASSLRVTSAFNEQFF. For the CDR3, the DNA is TGTGCCAGCAGCTTACGGGTGACTAGCGCCTTCAATGAGCAGTTCTTC. This chain connects TRBV7-3 to TRBJ2-1, with 8 nucleotides matching TRBD2. Germline CDR1 is SGHTA and CDR2 is FQGTGA. This CDR3 region has 16 residues. V was pared by 2 bases and J by 6 bases, with 9 bases of the junction left unmatched.

The chain recombines TRBV30 with TRBJ2-7, with no clear D. Trimming shortened V by 3 bases and J by 0 bases, and 15 bases separated the two germline ends. This CDR3 is 15 amino acids long. In germline, CDR1 is GTSNPN, CDR2 SVGIG (reference sequence). The CDR3 spells CAWSPYQASSYEQYF. The DNA for the CDR3 is TGTGCCTGGAGCCCGTATCAGGCGAGCTCCTACGAGCAGTACTTC.

A remark on this clone: Other DNA sequences in this sample translate to the same CDR3. This chain joins TRBV6-5 and TRBJ2-3; a possible D gene is TRBD2 (6 bases). Germline lookup yields CDR1 MNHEY and CDR2 SVGAGI. The CDR3 has 12 residues. V was pared by 6 bases and J by 4 bases, with 8 bases between. The CDR3 loop reads CASSSSADTQYF. The CDR3 region has the DNA TGTGCCAGCAGCTCTAGCGCAGATACGCAGTATTTT.

The rearrangement joins TRBV9 to TRBJ2-2, with a weak D call TRBD2 (7 bases). Trimming removed 6 bases from V and 1 base from J, with 13 bases in between. The CDR3 length is 15 residues. Germline V CDR1 and CDR2: SGDLS, YYNGEE. The CDR3 here is CASTVGGLNTGELFF. CDR3 DNA sequence: TGTGCCAGCACCGTGGGGGGGCTGAACACCGGGGAGCTGTTTTTT.

A remark on this clone: The sample holds other DNA sequences that translate to the same CDR3. This chain links TRBV5-1 with TRBJ1-1, with TRBD1 matching over 7 bases. The germline V gene encodes CDR1 SGHRS and CDR2 YFSETQ. The J segment lost 1 base and the V segment lost 0 bases, leaving 6 bases of the junction unmatched. This CDR3 comprises 16 residues. The CDR3 DNA sequence: TGCGCCAGCAGCTTGGGACAGGGTATTGGGAACACTGAAGCTTTCTTT. This encodes CASSLGQGIGNTEAFF. The whole variable domain, filled in from reference TRBV5-1 and TRBJ1-1, reads KAGVTQTPRYLIKTRGQQVTLSCSPISGHRSVSWYQQTPGQGLQFLFEYFSETQRNKGNFPGRFSGRQFSNSRSEMNVSTLELGDSALYLCASSLGQGIGNTEAFFGQGTRLTVV.

This sequence joins TRBV5-6 and TRBJ2-7, with unresolved D. V gave up 3 bases and J gave up 7 bases, with 17 bases separating them. Per germline, CDR1 SGHDT and CDR2 YYEEEE. This CDR3 has 14 amino acids. The chain's CDR3 is CASSSRVEHWEQYF. The CDR3 nucleotides are TGTGCCAGCAGCTCCCGGGTCGAACATTGGGAGCAGTACTTC. Using reference TRBV5-6 and TRBJ2-7 for the parts outside the CDR3, the full variable domain is DAGVTQSPTHLIKTRGQQVTLRCSPKSGHDTVSWYQQALGQGPQFIFQYYEEEERQRGNFPDRFSGHQFPNYSSELNVNALLLGDSALYLCASSSRVEHWEQYFGPGTRLTVT.

This chain connects TRBV7-9 to TRBJ2-3; D may be TRBD2 (5 bases). The CDR3 is 15 residues long. Per the germline V gene, CDR1 is SEHNR and CDR2 is FQNEAQ (reference sequence). Trimming stripped 4 bases from V and 0 bases from J, with 11 bases between. CDR3 protein: CASSSPGGSTDTQYF. In DNA form, the CDR3 reads TGTGCCAGCAGCTCCCCGGGCGGGAGCACAGATACGCAGTATTTT.

The chain recombines TRBV14 with TRBJ1-1, with D unclear. The CDR3 has 13 residues. The V gene lost 4 bases and the J gene lost 3 bases, with 9 bases spanning the gap. CDR1 SGHDN and CDR2 FVKESK come from the germline V gene. In DNA, the CDR3 is TGTGCCAGCAGCCGTCTCCTTGACACTGAAGCTTTCTTT. It yields the protein CASSRLLDTEAFF.